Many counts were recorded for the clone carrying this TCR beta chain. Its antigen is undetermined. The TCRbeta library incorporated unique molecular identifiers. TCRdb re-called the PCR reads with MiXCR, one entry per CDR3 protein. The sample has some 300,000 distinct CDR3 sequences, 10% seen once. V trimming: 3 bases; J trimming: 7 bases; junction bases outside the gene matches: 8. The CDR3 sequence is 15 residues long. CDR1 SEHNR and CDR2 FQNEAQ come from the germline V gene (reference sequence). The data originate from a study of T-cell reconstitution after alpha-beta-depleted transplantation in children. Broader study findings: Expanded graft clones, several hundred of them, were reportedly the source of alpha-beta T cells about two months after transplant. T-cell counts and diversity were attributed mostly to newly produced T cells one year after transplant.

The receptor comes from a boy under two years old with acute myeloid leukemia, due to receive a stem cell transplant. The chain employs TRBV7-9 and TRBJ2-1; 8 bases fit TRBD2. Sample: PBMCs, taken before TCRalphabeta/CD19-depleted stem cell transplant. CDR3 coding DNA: TGTGCCAGCAGCTTCCGCGGGGGGCGTGAGAATGAGCAGTTCTTC. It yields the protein CASSFRGGRENEQFF. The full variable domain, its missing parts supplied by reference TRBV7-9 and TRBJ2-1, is DTGVSQNPRHKITKRGQNVTFRCDPISEHNRLYWYRQTLGQGPEFLTYFQNEAQLEKSRLLSDRFSAERPKGSFSTLEIQRTEQGDSAMYLCASSFRGGRENEQFFGPGTRLTVL.